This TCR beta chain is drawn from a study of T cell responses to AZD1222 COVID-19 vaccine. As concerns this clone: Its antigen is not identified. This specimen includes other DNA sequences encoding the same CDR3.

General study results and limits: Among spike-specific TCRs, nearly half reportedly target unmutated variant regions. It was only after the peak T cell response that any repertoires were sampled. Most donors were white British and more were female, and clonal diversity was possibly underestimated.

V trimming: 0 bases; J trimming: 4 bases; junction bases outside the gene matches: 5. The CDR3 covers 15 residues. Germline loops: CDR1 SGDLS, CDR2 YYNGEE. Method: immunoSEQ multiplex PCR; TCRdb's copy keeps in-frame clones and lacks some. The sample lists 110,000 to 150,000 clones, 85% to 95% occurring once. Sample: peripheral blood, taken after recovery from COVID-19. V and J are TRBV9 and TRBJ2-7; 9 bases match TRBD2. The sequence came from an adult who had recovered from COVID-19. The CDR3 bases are TGTGCCAGCAGCGTAGGGGCTAGCGGGACGTACGAGCAGTACTTC. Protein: CASSVGASGTYEQYF.